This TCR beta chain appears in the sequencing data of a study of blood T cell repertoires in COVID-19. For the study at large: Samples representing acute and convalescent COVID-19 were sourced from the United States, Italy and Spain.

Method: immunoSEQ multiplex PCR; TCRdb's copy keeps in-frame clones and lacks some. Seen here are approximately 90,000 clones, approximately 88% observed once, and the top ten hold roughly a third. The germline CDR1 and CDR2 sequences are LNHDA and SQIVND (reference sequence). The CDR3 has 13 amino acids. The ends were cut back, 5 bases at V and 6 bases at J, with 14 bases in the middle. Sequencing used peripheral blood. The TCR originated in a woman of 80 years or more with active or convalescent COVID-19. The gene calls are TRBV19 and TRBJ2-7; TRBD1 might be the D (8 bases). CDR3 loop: CASSVQGGAEQYF. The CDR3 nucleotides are TGTGCCAGTAGTGTACAGGGGGGGGCCGAGCAGTACTTC.